Listed below are T cell receptor beta chains from one sample, sequenced in a study of control samples from healthy donors and cancer patients. Only in-frame clones appear in the TCRdb table, and some are missing; sequencing was by immunoSEQ multiplex PCR. This table has 110,000 to 150,000 clones, approximately 94% appearing once. The sample was blood. The receptors here all came from a man aged 40-50 years in good health. Both conserved end residues are part of each CDR3. A D gene is named only where the DNA matches it firmly. The listing skips clone size in some rows; elsewhere it reads once, few, many or a size class.

>NA|TRBJ2-7|TRBV5-1|NA
CASSRGDSYEQYF
TGCGCCAGCAGCCGCGGGGACAGCTACGAGCAGTACTTC
>NA|TRBJ2-2|TRBV7-8|TRBD1
CASSPTTGDHPGELFF
TGTGCCAGCAGCCCGACCACAGGGGATCATCCCGGGGAGCTGTTTTTT
>NA|TRBJ1-4|TRBV6-1|NA
CASSLNSATNEKLFF
TGTGCCAGCAGTCTGAACTCTGCAACTAATGAAAAACTGTTTTTT
>NA|TRBJ1-6|TRBV10-2|NA
CASSHVSPTYNSPLHF
TGCGCCAGCAGCCACGTGAGCCCCACCTATAATTCACCCCTCCACTTT
>NA|TRBJ2-7|TRBV19|NA
CASSMGLAEQYF
TGTGCCAGTAGTATGGGTCTAGCGGAGCAGTACTTC
>NA|TRBJ1-3|TRBV5-5|TRBD1
CASSLDRGNGNTIYF
TGTGCCAGCAGCTTGGACAGGGGGAACGGAAACACCATATATTTT
>NA|TRBJ1-2|TRBV6-1|NA
CASSEVLGTYYGYTF
TGTGCCAGCAGTGAAGTTCTGGGAACCTACTATGGCTACACCTTC
>NA|TRBJ1-1|TRBV24-1|NA
CATSDSVGGNTEAFF
TGTGCCACCAGTGATTCCGTCGGGGGAAACACTGAAGCTTTCTTT
>NA|TRBJ1-6|TRBV28|NA
CASTLGSSYNSPLHF
TGTGCCAGCACCCTGGGGAGCTCCTATAATTCACCCCTCCACTTT
>NA|TRBJ1-4|TRBV18|NA
CASSPDRNEKLFF
TGTGCCAGCTCACCGGACCGGAATGAAAAACTGTTTTTT
>NA|TRBJ2-5|TRBV27|NA
CASSRGKGSETQYF
TGTGCCAGCAGTAGGGGTAAGGGGTCGGAGACCCAGTACTTC
>NA|TRBJ2-1|TRBV29-1|TRBD2
CSVDNLAGENNEQFF
TGCAGCGTGGATAATCTAGCGGGGGAGAACAATGAGCAGTTCTTC
>NA|TRBJ1-3|TRBV19|NA
CASSPGRTGNTIYF
TGTGCCAGTAGCCCTGGACGTACTGGAAACACCATATATTTT
>NA|TRBJ1-1|TRBV11-2|TRBD1
CASSLIPRGGTEAFF
TGTGCCAGCAGCTTAATCCCCAGGGGGGGCACTGAAGCTTTCTTT
>NA|TRBJ2-7|TRBV13|NA
CASSLEGHEQYF
TGTGCCAGCAGCTTAGAGGGCCACGAGCAGTACTTC
>NA|TRBJ1-1|TRBV11-2|NA
CASSLPFKEAFF
TGTGCCAGCAGCTTACCCTTTAAGGAAGCTTTCTTT
>NA|TRBJ1-5|TRBV10-2|NA
CASSEGGSNQPQHF
TGCGCCAGCAGTGAGGGGGGCAGCAATCAGCCCCAGCATTTT
>once|TRBJ1-3|TRBV5-1|NA
CASSGTGNTIYF
TGCGCCAGCAGCGGGACAGGAAACACCATATATTTT
>NA|TRBJ1-5|TRBV11-2|NA
CASSRSQGVRQPQHF
TGTGCCAGCAGCCGATCACAGGGCGTCCGACAGCCCCAGCATTTT
>NA|TRBJ2-1|TRBV10-3|NA
CAISESRSYEQFF
TGTGCCATCAGTGAGTCGAGATCTTATGAGCAGTTCTTC
>NA|TRBJ2-1|TRBV6-5|TRBD1
CASSYSSGTGGNEQFF
TGTGCCAGCAGTTATTCTTCCGGGACAGGGGGGAATGAGCAGTTCTTC
>NA|TRBJ2-7|TRBV30|NA
CAWNKSPLREQYF
TGTGCCTGGAACAAGTCTCCTTTGAGGGAGCAGTACTTC
>NA|TRBJ2-2|TRBV28|NA
CASSPFSGLNTGELFF
TGTGCCAGCAGCCCCTTCAGCGGATTGAACACCGGGGAGCTGTTTTTT
>NA|TRBJ2-5|TRBV27|NA
CASSLLSGETQYF
TGTGCCAGCAGTTTATTGTCAGGAGAGACCCAGTACTTC
>once|TRBJ2-7|TRBV27|NA
CASSSTGGPSYEQYF
TGTGCCAGCAGTTCAACCGGGGGCCCCTCCTACGAGCAGTACTTC